This TCR beta chain was found in a study of blood T cell repertoires in COVID-19. Clones were read by immunoSEQ multiplex PCR, and TCRdb kept only the in-frame ones, dropping some. The data show under 250,000 clones, 87% seen once. This CDR3 is built from 14 residues. CDR1 and CDR2 (germline): MDHEN, SYDVKM. V was clipped by 4 bases and J by 4 bases, with 13 bases between them. Recruits, aged roughly 18 to 95 years, lived in 24 US areas. This TCR derives from a woman in her twenties or thirties with acute COVID-19. V usage is TRBV28 and J usage is TRBJ1-2, with D hard to call. The specimen sequenced was PBMCs or T cells enriched from blood (not recorded which). CDR3 coding DNA: TGTGCCAGCAGTTACCCGCGGAGGTCCTATGGCTACACCTTC. This sequence encodes CASSYPRRSYGYTF.